This T cell receptor beta chain was identified during a study of blood T cell repertoires in COVID-19. Turning to the study itself: Samples of COVID-19 (acute and convalescent) were obtained from the United States, Italy and Spain. PBMCs, B-cell-depleted T cells, or T cells provided the cDNA or gDNA that made up the material.

This CDR3 is built from 15 residues. Losses at the gene ends were 7 bases for V and 0 bases for J; bases not matched to a gene: 6. CDR1 and CDR2 from the germline V gene are MDHEN and SYDVKM. Study processing details: By means of reference gene primer amplification, nucleated cell counts were estimated. Using immunoSEQ multiplex PCR, the repertoire was profiled, and TCRdb retains in-frame clones only, with some absent. The D gene and trimming were derived from the DNA, and the V and J assignments and clone size from that table. The sample lists about 220,000 clones, 80% to 90% occurring once. Participants had their cohort set by participant-reported clinical history.

The chain joins TRBV28 to TRBJ2-4; 7 nucleotides match TRBD1. This TCR was sampled from a young woman in a cohort exposed to, infected with or recovered from COVID-19 (not recorded which). Sequenced: PBMCs or T cells enriched from blood (not recorded which). In DNA form, the CDR3 reads TGTGCCAGCAAAGACAGGGTTATAGCCAAAAACATTCAGTACTTC. It specifies CASKDRVIAKNIQYF.